The 27 T cell receptor beta chains listed next were all sequenced from one sample in a study of regulatory dendritic cells for organ transplantation. Produced via immunoSEQ multiplex PCR; TCRdb's table is partial and in-frame only. Counted here are 15,000 to 20,000 clones, roughly 80% occurring once; the ten biggest clones make up about 3%. Which antigens these TCRs recognize remains unknown. Allogeneic regulatory or mature dendritic cells were co-cultured for under six days with CFSE-labeled sorted T cells at 1:10. Sequencing used memory CD4+ T cells from blood cultured with regulatory dendritic cells. Subset given: CD45RO+ memory T cells. The source is a human donor in good health.

The J gene is TRBJ1-4, the V gene TRBV18, with 8 bases that match TRBD1. Germline-derived CDR1 and CDR2 are KGHSH and LQKENI. This CDR3 is 13 amino acids long. The ends lost 8 bases at V and 6 bases at J; junction bases unmatched: 5. As DNA, the CDR3 is TGTGCCAGCCGGGACAGGAGAGATGAAAAACTGTTTTTT. This translates into CASRDRRDEKLFF.

The chain is built from TRBV30 and TRBJ2-3; 9 bases are a match to TRBD1. Looked up from germline, CDR1 is GTSNPN and CDR2 is SVGIG (reference sequence). This CDR3 comprises 18 residues. Trimming cost V 3 bases and J 0 bases; bases outside gene matches: 13. CDR3 residues: CAWSGTGQVAQSTDTQYF. In nucleotides, the CDR3 is TGTGCCTGGAGCGGGACAGGGCAGGTAGCGCAAAGCACAGATACGCAGTATTTT.

This clone came up a few times. The chain carries TRBV19 and TRBJ2-2; D ambiguous. Germline V lookup: CDR1 LNHDA, CDR2 SQIVND (reference sequence). V was trimmed by 7 bases and J by 6 bases, leaving 6 bases between them. The length of the CDR3 is 11 residues. CDR3 sequence (DNA): TGTGCCAGTAAATTTGCCGGGGAGCTGTTTTTT. Its protein is CASKFAGELFF. Using reference TRBV19 and TRBJ2-2 for the parts outside the CDR3, the full variable domain is DGGITQSPKYLFRKEGQNVTLSCEQNLNHDAMYWYRQDPGQGLRLIYYSQIVNDFQKGDIAEGYSVSREKKESFPLTVTSAQKNPTAFYLCASKFAGELFFGEGSRLTVL.

This clone has a single count. The rearrangement links TRBV11-3 to TRBJ2-4; weak D call: TRBD2 (6 bases). V gave up 5 bases and J gave up 7 bases, with 15 bases separating them. CDR3 length: 14 residues. Germline V CDR1 and CDR2: SGHNT, YENEEA. Here the CDR3 DNA reads TGTGCCAGCAGCCTGGGGGGAAGACGGAACATTCAGTACTTC. Translation gives CASSLGGRRNIQYF.

The rearrangement joins TRBV19 to TRBJ2-7; D ambiguous. Germline V gene data show CDR1 as LNHDA and CDR2 as SQIVND (reference sequence). Trimming took off 6 bases at V and 5 bases at J, with 8 bases between the two ends. This CDR3 is built from 11 residues. CDR3 in amino acids: CASSIRDEQYF. DNA for the CDR3: TGTGCCAGTAGCATAAGAGACGAGCAGTACTTC. The full variable domain, rest sourced from reference TRBV19 and TRBJ2-7, is DGGITQSPKYLFRKEGQNVTLSCEQNLNHDAMYWYRQDPGQGLRLIYYSQIVNDFQKGDIAEGYSVSREKKESFPLTVTSAQKNPTAFYLCASSIRDEQYFGPGTRLTVT.

The J gene is TRBJ1-1, the V gene TRBV9; TRBD1 aligns across 8 bases. The CDR3 length is 15 residues. The V and J ends lost 4 bases and 0 bases, in that order; junction bases with no gene match: 5. Looked up from germline, CDR1 is SGDLS and CDR2 is YYNGEE. The CDR3, as DNA: TGTGCCAGCAGCACAGGGGGGACCTTGAACACTGAAGCTTTCTTT. Protein: CASSTGGTLNTEAFF.

The V and J genes are TRBV7-3 and TRBJ1-1; TRBD1 is a possible D gene (6 bases). Germline V gives CDR1 SGHTA, CDR2 FQGTGA. The CDR3 extends over 14 amino acids. V lost 2 bases to trimming and J lost 0 bases, with 7 bases between them. CDR3 DNA sequence: TGTGCCAGCAGCTTAGGACAGATGAACACTGAAGCTTTCTTT. Translating gives CASSLGQMNTEAFF. Supplemented by reference TRBV7-3 and TRBJ1-1, the full variable domain reads GAGVSQTPSNKVTEKGKYVELRCDPISGHTALYWYRQSLGQGPEFLIYFQGTGAADDSGLPNDRFFAVRPEGSVSTLKIQRTERGDSAVYLCASSLGQMNTEAFFGQGTRLTVV.

The chain combines TRBV23-1 with TRBJ2-7; D gene unclear. TRBV23-1 is labeled an ORF, and its function is uncertain. CDR3 length equals 15 residues. Trimming took off 7 bases at V and 4 bases at J, with 20 bases between the two ends. The CDR3 region has the DNA TGCGCCAGCATTTGGAGACACCCCGTGAAATACGAGCAGTACTTC. This translates into CASIWRHPVKYEQYF.

The chain carries TRBV15 and TRBJ1-1, with D tentatively TRBD1 (6 bases). CDR3 length: 14 residues. Germline V gene sequence: CDR1 LNHNV, CDR2 YYDKDF (reference sequence). V was pared by 8 bases and J by 1 base, with 14 bases between. CDR3 DNA: TGTGCCACCTCCCCCACAGGGCAGAACACTGAAGCTTTCTTT. Translated: CATSPTGQNTEAFF.

The chain joins TRBV6-4 to TRBJ1-2; 8 bases are a match to TRBD1. After removal of 0 bases from V and 6 bases from J, the junction contained 6 bases not matched to a gene. Germline CDR1 is MRHNA and CDR2 is SNTAGT. The CDR3 spans 15 residues. The CDR3 sequence: CASSDSPTGEDGYTF. For the CDR3, the DNA is TGTGCCAGCAGTGACTCCCCGACAGGGGAGGATGGCTACACCTTC.

The J gene is TRBJ1-2, the V gene TRBV4-2; TRBD1 agrees at 9 bases. V gave up 0 bases and J gave up 2 bases; unmatched junction bases: 4. Germline V gene sequence: CDR1 LGHNA, CDR2 YNFKEQ. The CDR3 is 16 amino acids. The CDR3 DNA follows: TGTGCCAGCAGCCAAGAGGGGACAGGGAAGAACTATGGCTACACCTTC. Translated: CASSQEGTGKNYGYTF.

The chain combines TRBV28 with TRBJ2-5; 7 nucleotides match TRBD2. J was trimmed by 1 base and V by 5 bases; bases with no gene match: 4. The CDR3 is 14 residues long. CDR1 is MDHEN and CDR2 is SYDVKM in the germline V gene. CDR3 bases: TGTGCCAGCAGTGGCACTAGCGCCCAAGAGACCCAGTACTTC. It codes for CASSGTSAQETQYF.

The rearrangement uses TRBV18 and TRBJ2-5; possibly TRBD2 for D (5 bases). The germline V gene has CDR1 KGHSH and CDR2 LQKENI. Deletions cut 6 bases from V and 3 bases from J, with 11 bases between. This CDR3 is built from 13 residues. The CDR3 here is CASSLGVEETQYF. The CDR3 nucleotides read TGTGCCAGCTCCCTCGGGGTTGAAGAGACCCAGTACTTC. The full variable domain, its missing parts supplied by reference TRBV18 and TRBJ2-5, is NAGVMQNPRHLVRRRGQEARLRCSPMKGHSHVYWYRQLPEEGLKFMVYLQKENIIDESGMPKERFSAEFPKEGPSILRIQQVVRGDSAAYFCASSLGVEETQYFGPGTRLLVL.

The rearrangement links TRBV18 to TRBJ2-6; either TRBD1 or TRBD2 may supply D (5 bases each). Trimming pared 3 bases from V and 0 bases from J, leaving 18 bases between. The CDR3 consists of 19 residues. Germline CDR1 and CDR2: KGHSH and LQKENI. The CDR3 coding sequence is TGTGCCAGCTCACCGGTGACGGGGCAGGGTTACTCTGGGGCCAACGTCCTGACTTTC. Protein product: CASSPVTGQGYSGANVLTF.

The genes are TRBV6-6 and TRBJ1-4, with D unclear. Germline lookup yields CDR1 MNHNY and CDR2 SVGAGI (reference sequence). CDR3 size: 12 residues. With 2 bases removed from V and 5 bases from J, the gap between germline ends came to 3 bases. The CDR3 bases are TGTGCCAGCAGTTACCTAAATGAAAAACTGTTTTTT. Its translation: CASSYLNEKLFF.

The chain couples TRBV2 to TRBJ2-5; TRBD2 matches at 7 bases. The germline V gene has CDR1 SNHLY and CDR2 FYNNEI. V shed 8 bases and J 3 bases; nucleotides not matched to a gene: 6. The CDR3 is 13 amino acids. The CDR3 is CASAREREETQYF. The CDR3, as DNA: TGTGCCAGCGCGCGGGAGAGGGAAGAGACCCAGTACTTC.

V and J are TRBV4-2 and TRBJ2-7, with TRBD2 matching over 14 bases. CDR1 and CDR2 from the germline V gene are LGHNA and YNFKEQ. This CDR3 spans 15 amino acids. Germline trimming cut 5 bases from V and 2 bases from J; bases unmatched to any gene: 2. The CDR3 DNA is TGTGCCAGCAGCAAGGGACTAGCGGGGGCCTACGAGCAGTACTTC. Protein product: CASSKGLAGAYEQYF.

This clone was seen a single time. The V and J genes are TRBV19 and TRBJ2-2; perhaps TRBD1 as D (5 bases). There are 17 residues in the CDR3. Trimming took 6 bases from V and 1 from J, leaving 18 bases between them. Germline V gene sequence: CDR1 LNHDA, CDR2 SQIVND (reference sequence). The CDR3 sequence is CASSRGARQWNTGELFF. The CDR3 DNA is TGTGCCAGTAGCCGTGGGGCACGGCAGTGGAACACCGGGGAGCTGTTTTTT.

The chain links TRBV2 to TRBJ2-5, with a tentative D call TRBD1 (5 bases). CDR1 SNHLY and CDR2 FYNNEI come from the germline V gene. The CDR3 totals 14 residues. V dropped 5 bases and J dropped 2 bases, with 12 bases sitting between them. The chain's CDR3 is CASSKTEKQETQYF. The CDR3 bases are TGTGCCAGCAGTAAGACAGAAAAACAAGAGACCCAGTACTTC.

The chain recombines TRBV2 with TRBJ1-1; D not resolved. Germline assignment: CDR1 SNHLY and CDR2 FYNNEI. The CDR3 runs to 13 residues. V dropped 7 bases and J dropped 3 bases, with 12 bases sitting between them. CDR3 region: CASNMGGDTEAFF. CDR3 nucleotides: TGTGCCAGCAACATGGGTGGGGACACTGAAGCTTTCTTT.

CDR3 protein: CASRATQGRLTGELFF. In DNA, the CDR3 is TGTGCCAGTAGGGCTACTCAGGGTAGGCTCACCGGGGAGCTGTTTTTT. The chain carries TRBV19 and TRBJ2-2; the D gene is possibly TRBD1 (5 bases). The V end was cut by 6 bases, the J end by 4 bases, with 18 bases between. Germline-derived CDR1 and CDR2 are LNHDA and SQIVND (reference sequence). The CDR3 extends over 16 amino acids.

This clone appeared a few times. V gene TRBV27 combines with J gene TRBJ2-7; 9 bases map to TRBD1. This CDR3 region has 17 residues. The junction had 14 bases not matched to a gene; V was cut back by 5 bases and J by 3 bases. CDR1 is MNHEY, CDR2 SMNVEV, per germline (reference sequence). In nucleotides, the CDR3 is TGTGCCAGCAGTCTAAAACGACCCCCGGGACAGGGCTACGAGCAGTACTTC. Its protein is CASSLKRPPGQGYEQYF.

This clone was observed a single time. The rearrangement joins TRBV7-9 to TRBJ1-1, with 7 bases aligning to TRBD1. CDR3 length: 15 residues. The V and J ends lost 5 bases and 7 bases, in that order; junction bases with no gene match: 13. CDR1 is SEHNR and CDR2 is FQNEAQ in the germline V gene (reference sequence). This CDR3 is CASSRFETGVGEAFF. DNA of the CDR3: TGTGCCAGCAGCCGTTTCGAAACAGGGGTTGGTGAAGCTTTCTTT.

The chain joins TRBV9 to TRBJ2-3, with TRBD1 identical over 7 bases. CDR3 length: 15 amino acids. The J segment lost 3 bases and the V segment lost 3 bases, leaving 7 bases of the junction unmatched. CDR1 SGDLS and CDR2 YYNGEE come from the germline V gene. CDR3 DNA: TGTGCCAGCAGCGAGCCCCACAGGGGAACAGATACGCAGTATTTT. Encoded protein: CASSEPHRGTDTQYF.

This rearrangement joins TRBV9 to TRBJ2-7; D is perhaps TRBD1 (6 bases). The CDR3 covers 17 residues. Trimming stripped 0 bases from V and 2 bases from J, with 18 bases between. The germline gives CDR1 SGDLS, CDR2 YYNGEE. CDR3 nucleotides: TGTGCCAGCAGCGTAGGAGGGACACCATCTACCCCCTACGAGCAGTACTTC. It specifies CASSVGGTPSTPYEQYF.

This chain uses TRBV6-1 with TRBJ2-1; the D call may be TRBD1 or TRBD2 (6 bases each). This CDR3 has 13 residues. V was shortened by 4 bases and J by 6 bases, with 10 bases between the two germline ends. Germline CDR1 is MNHNS and CDR2 is SASEGT. The CDR3 reads CASSVEGGNEQFF. For the CDR3, the DNA is TGTGCCAGCAGTGTCGAGGGGGGCAATGAGCAGTTCTTC.

The V call is TRBV5-1, the J call TRBJ1-2; D might be TRBD1 (5 bases). Germline V CDR1 and CDR2: SGHRS, YFSETQ. The CDR3 has 13 amino acids. Trimming pared 3 bases from V and 3 bases from J, leaving 9 bases between. The DNA for the CDR3 is TGCGCCAGCAGCTCCCGGGACTACTATGGCTACACCTTC. Its protein is CASSSRDYYGYTF.